This T cell receptor beta chain was observed in a study of naive and memory T cell subsets. Both TRBC1 and TRBC2 were covered by a beta constant-region primer of two equimolar oligonucleotides. Each CDR3 protein is one row after TCRdb ran MiXCR on the UMI-ligation and nested PCR reads. The sample shows about 90,000 distinct CDR3 sequences, roughly 7.3% of them seen only once. The CDR3 sequence is 13 residues long. V shed 6 bases, J shed 9 bases, and the junction held 6 bases outside the gene matches. The chain links TRBV12-3 or TRBV12-4 to TRBJ2-1; TRBD1 aligns across 9 bases. The receptor was derived from a human donor in good health. Material for sequencing was central memory CD4+ T cells from blood. The CDR3 is CASSEQGAFEQFF. The CDR3 nucleotides read TGTGCCAGCAGCGAACAGGGGGCGTTTGAGCAGTTCTTC.